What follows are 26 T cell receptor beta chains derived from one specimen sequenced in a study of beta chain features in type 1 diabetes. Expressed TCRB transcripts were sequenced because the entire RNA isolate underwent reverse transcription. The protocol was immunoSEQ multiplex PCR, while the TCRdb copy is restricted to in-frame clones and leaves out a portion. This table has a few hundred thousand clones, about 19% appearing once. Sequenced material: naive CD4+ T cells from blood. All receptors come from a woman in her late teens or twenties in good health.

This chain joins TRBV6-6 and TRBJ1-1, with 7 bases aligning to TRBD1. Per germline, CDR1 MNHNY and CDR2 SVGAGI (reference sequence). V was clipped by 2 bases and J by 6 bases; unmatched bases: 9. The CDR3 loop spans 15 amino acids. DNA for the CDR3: TGTGCCAGCAGTTACGGCGACACAGGGGCCGCTGAAGCTTTCTTT. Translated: CASSYGDTGAAEAFF.

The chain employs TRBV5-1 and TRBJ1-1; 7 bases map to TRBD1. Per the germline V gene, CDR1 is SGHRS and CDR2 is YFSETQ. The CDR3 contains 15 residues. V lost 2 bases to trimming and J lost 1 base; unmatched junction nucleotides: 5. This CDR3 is CASSFRTGQNTEAFF. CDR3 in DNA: TGCGCCAGCAGCTTCAGGACAGGCCAGAACACTGAAGCTTTCTTT.

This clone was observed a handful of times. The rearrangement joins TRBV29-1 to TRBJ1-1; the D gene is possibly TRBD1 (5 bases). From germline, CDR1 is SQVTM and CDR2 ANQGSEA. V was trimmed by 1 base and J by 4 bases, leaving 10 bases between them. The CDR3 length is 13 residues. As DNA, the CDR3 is TGCAGCGTTGAAGGACAGTATATCACTGAAGCTTTCTTT. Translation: CSVEGQYITEAFF.

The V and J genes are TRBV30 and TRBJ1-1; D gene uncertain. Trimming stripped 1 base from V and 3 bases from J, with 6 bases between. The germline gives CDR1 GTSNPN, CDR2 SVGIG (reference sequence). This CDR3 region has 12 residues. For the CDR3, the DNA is TGTGCCTGGAGTGCTAGCTACACTGAAGCTTTCTTT. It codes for CAWSASYTEAFF.

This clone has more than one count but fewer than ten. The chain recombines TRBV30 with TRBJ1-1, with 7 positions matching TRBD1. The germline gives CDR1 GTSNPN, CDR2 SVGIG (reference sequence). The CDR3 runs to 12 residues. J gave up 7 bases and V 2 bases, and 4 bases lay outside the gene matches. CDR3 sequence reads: CAWSYGDSEAFF. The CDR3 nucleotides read TGTGCCTGGAGTTACGGGGACAGTGAAGCTTTCTTT.

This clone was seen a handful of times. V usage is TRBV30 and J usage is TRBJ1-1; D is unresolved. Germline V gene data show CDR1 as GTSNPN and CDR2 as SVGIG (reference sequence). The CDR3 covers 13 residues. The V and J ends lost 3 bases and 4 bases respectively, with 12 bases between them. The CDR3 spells CAWRGQAGTEAFF. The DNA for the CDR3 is TGTGCCTGGAGAGGGCAGGCGGGCACTGAAGCTTTCTTT.

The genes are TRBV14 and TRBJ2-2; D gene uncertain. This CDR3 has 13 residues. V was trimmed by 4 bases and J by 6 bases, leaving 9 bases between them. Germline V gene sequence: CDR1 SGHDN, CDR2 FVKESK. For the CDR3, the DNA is TGTGCCAGCAGCCGAAATAGCCCCGGGGAGCTGTTTTTT. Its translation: CASSRNSPGELFF.

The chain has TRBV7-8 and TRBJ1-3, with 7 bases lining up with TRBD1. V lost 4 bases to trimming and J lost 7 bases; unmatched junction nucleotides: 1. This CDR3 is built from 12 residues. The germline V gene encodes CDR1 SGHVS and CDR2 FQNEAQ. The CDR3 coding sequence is TGTGCCAGCAGCTCGACAGGGAACACCATATATTTT. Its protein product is CASSSTGNTIYF.

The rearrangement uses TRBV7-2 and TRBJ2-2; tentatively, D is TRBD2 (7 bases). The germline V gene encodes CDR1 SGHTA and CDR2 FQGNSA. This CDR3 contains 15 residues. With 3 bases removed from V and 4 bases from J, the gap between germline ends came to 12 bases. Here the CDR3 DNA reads TGTGCCAGCAGCTTGGGGGGGCGCGGCACCGGGGAGCTGTTTTTT. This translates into CASSLGGRGTGELFF.

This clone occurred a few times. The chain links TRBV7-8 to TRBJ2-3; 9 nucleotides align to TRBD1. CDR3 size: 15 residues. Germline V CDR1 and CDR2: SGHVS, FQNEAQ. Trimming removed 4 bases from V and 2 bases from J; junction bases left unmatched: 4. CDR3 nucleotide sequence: TGTGCCAGCAGCTCTAGGACAGGGGACACAGATACGCAGTATTTT. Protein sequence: CASSSRTGDTDTQYF.

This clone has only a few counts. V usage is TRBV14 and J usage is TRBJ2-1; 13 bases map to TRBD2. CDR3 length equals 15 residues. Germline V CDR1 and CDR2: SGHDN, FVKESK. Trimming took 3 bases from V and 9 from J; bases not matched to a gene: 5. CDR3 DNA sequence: TGTGCCAGCAGCCAGGGACTAGCGGGACAGATTGAGCAGTTCTTC. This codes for CASSQGLAGQIEQFF.

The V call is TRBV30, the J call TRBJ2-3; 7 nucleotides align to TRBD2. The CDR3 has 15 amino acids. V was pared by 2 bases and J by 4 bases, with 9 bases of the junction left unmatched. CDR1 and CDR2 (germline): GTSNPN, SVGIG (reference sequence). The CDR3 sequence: CAWSRVLAASDTQYF. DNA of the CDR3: TGTGCCTGGAGTCGGGTTCTAGCGGCATCAGATACGCAGTATTTT.

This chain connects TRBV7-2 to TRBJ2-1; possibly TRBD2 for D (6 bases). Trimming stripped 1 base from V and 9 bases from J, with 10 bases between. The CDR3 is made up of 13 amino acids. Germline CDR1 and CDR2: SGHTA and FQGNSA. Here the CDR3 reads CASSLGPGGEQFF. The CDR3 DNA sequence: TGTGCCAGCAGCTTAGGTCCCGGGGGTGAGCAGTTCTTC.

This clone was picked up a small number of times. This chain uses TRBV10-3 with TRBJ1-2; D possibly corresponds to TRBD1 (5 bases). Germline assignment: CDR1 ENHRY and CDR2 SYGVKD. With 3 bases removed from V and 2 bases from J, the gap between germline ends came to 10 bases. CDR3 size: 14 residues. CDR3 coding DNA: TGTGCCATCAGTGAAGGGGTTCCAAACTATGGCTACACCTTC. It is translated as CAISEGVPNYGYTF.

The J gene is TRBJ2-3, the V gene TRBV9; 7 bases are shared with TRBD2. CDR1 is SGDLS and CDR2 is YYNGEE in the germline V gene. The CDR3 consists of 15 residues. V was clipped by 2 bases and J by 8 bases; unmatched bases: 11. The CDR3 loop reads CASSVSGVALGTQYF. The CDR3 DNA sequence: TGTGCCAGCAGCGTGAGCGGGGTGGCCCTCGGTACGCAGTATTTT.

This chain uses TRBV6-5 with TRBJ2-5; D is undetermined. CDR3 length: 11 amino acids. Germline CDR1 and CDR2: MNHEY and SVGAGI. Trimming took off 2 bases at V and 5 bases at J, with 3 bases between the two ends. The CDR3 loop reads CASSYAETQYF. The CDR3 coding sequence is TGTGCCAGCAGTTACGCGGAGACCCAGTACTTC.

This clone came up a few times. The CDR3 DNA reads TGTGCCAGCAGCGTGGGGGATGGGAGGTATCAGCCCCAGCATTTT. Protein: CASSVGDGRYQPQHF. The rearrangement joins TRBV9 to TRBJ1-5; possible D gene TRBD1, 5 bases. Germline V gene sequence: CDR1 SGDLS, CDR2 YYNGEE. This CDR3 comprises 15 residues. V lost 2 bases and J 5 bases, leaving 14 bases between the germline ends.

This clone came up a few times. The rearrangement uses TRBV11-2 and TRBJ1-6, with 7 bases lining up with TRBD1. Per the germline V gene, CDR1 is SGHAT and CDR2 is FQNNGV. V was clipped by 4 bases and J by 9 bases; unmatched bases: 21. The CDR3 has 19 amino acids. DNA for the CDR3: TGTGCCAGCAGCTCCCCAGACCGACTCGGGACAGCTACGATTTCACCCCTCCACTTT. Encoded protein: CASSSPDRLGTATISPLHF.

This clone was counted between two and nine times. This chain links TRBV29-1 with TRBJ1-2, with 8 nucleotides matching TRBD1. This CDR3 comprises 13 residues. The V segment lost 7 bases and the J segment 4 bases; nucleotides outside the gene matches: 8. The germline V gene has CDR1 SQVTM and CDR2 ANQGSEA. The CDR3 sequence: CSAFTGGSYGYTF. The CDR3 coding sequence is TGCAGCGCCTTTACAGGGGGTAGCTATGGCTACACCTTC.

This chain's CDR3 is CAWSTGGDVNTIYF. Here the CDR3 DNA reads TGTGCCTGGAGTACGGGGGGCGACGTAAACACCATATATTTT. The chain couples TRBV30 to TRBJ1-3; D possibly corresponds to TRBD1 (6 bases). V was shortened by 2 bases and J by 6 bases, with 14 bases between the two germline ends. CDR3 length: 14 amino acids. In germline, CDR1 is GTSNPN, CDR2 SVGIG (reference sequence).

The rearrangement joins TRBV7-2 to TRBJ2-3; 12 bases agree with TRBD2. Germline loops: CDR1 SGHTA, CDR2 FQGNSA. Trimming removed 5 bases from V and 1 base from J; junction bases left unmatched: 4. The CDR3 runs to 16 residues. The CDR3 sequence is CASSPWTSGGTDTQYF. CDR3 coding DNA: TGTGCCAGCAGCCCCTGGACTAGCGGGGGCACAGATACGCAGTATTTT.

CDR3: CASSQDRWNTGELFF. The CDR3 bases are TGTGCCAGCAGCCAAGATCGGTGGAACACCGGGGAGCTGTTTTTT. The chain employs TRBV4-2 and TRBJ2-2; D unclear. The CDR3 runs 15 residues. Trimming took off 0 bases at V and 1 base at J, with 6 bases between the two ends. Germline CDR1 is LGHNA and CDR2 is YNFKEQ.

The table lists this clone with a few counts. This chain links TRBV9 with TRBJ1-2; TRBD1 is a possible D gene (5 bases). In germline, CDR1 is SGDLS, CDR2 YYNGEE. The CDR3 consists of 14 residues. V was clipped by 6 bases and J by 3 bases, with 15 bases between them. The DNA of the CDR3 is TGTGCCAGCACCAACCCTGGGGGGTACTATGGCTACACCTTC. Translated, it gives CASTNPGGYYGYTF.

This CDR3 reads CASSLDIGGTGTYEQYF. CDR3 sequence (DNA): TGTGCCAGCAGCTTAGATATAGGCGGGACTGGTACCTACGAGCAGTACTTC. The chain combines TRBV11-2 with TRBJ2-7, with TRBD2 as a possible D gene (6 bases). Germline CDR1 reads SGHAT; CDR2 reads FQNNGV. The V gene lost 0 bases and the J gene lost 2 bases, with 17 bases spanning the gap. This CDR3 contains 17 residues.

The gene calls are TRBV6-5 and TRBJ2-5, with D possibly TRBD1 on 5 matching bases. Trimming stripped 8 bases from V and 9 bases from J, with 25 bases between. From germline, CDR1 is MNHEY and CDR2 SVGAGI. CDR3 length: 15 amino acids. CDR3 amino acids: CASHRVGRPVLPQYF. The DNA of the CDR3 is TGTGCCAGCCATCGGGTGGGGCGCCCGGTCTTGCCCCAGTACTTC.

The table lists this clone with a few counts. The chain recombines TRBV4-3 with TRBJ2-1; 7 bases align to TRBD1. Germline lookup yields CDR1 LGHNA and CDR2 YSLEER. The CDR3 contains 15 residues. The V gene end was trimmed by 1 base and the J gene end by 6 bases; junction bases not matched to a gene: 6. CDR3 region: CASSQGFRTGNEQFF. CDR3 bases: TGCGCCAGCAGCCAAGGTTTCCGGACAGGCAATGAGCAGTTCTTC.